This is a list of T cell receptor beta chains from one sample in a study of regulatory T cells in long-lasting Graves disease. TCRdb re-derived calls from the multiplex PCR reads in MiXCR, one entry per CDR3 protein. Altogether about 200,000 distinct CDR3 sequences are present, about 16% being singletons, with the ten largest covering approximately 20%. The sample was peripheral blood mononuclear cells (PBMCs), taken at new diagnosis, from a patient treated with antithyroid drugs. The source of these receptors is a female donor with Graves disease. Each CDR3 is given without its conserved first and last residue.

v_call cdr3_aa
TRBV19 ASRGAAVNEKLF
TRBV24-1 ATSDRQGAGYGHT
TRBV19 ASAVSVFTDEQF
TRBV20-1 SAQGQGPDGYT
TRBV5-4 ASSSPTERTQY
TRBV20-1 SATPLWVTTSYEQY
TRBV28 ASSLSPPRLAGTSTDTQY
TRBV10-2 ASSETGTKGPYQPQH
TRBV7-2 ASSLVGLAGGNEQF
TRBV18 ASSLQGEQY
TRBV12-3/TRBV12-4 ASMRIGGGDTQY